This is a list of T cell receptor beta chains from one sample in a study of breast tumors, draining lymph nodes, adjacent tissues. Each CDR3 protein gets one entry after TCRdb re-called the multiplex PCR reads with MiXCR. This table has tens of thousands of distinct CDR3 sequences, 35% to 40% appearing once. Sequenced sample: breast tumor tissue. The receptor set was obtained from a female donor with breast cancer. Some clones in this sample may be carry-over from other donors' samples. The CDR3 runs from the conserved cysteine through the conserved F or W. D genes are given only for firm matches. The size entry is marked missing in some rows and otherwise reads once, few, many or a size class.

CDR3	DNA	D	J	size	V
CASSLEPGTIYEQYF	TGTGCCAGCAGCTTAGAGCCGGGCACGATCTACGAGCAGTACTTC	-	TRBJ2-7	-	TRBV7-2
CASSPDMPWGQPQHF	TGTGCCAGCAGCCCGGACATGCCTTGGGGTCAGCCCCAGCATTTT	-	TRBJ1-5	many	TRBV2
CASRKGDSYNEQFF	TGTGCCAGCAGGAAGGGAGACTCCTACAATGAGCAGTTCTTC	-	TRBJ2-1	many	TRBV7-8
CASRGTSGVHEQFF	TGCGCCAGCAGGGGGACTAGCGGAGTGCATGAGCAGTTCTTC	TRBD2	TRBJ2-1	many	TRBV10-2
CASSFRGTTNEKLFF	TGTGCCAGCAGTTTCAGGGGTACAACTAATGAAAAACTGTTTTTT	-	TRBJ1-4	many	TRBV6-6
CSAIRGYEQYF	TGCAGTGCGATTCGGGGTTACGAGCAGTACTTC	-	TRBJ2-7	medium-sized	TRBV20-1
CASSFGPRETQYF	TGCGCCAGCAGCTTCGGACCGAGGGAGACCCAGTACTTC	-	TRBJ2-5	-	TRBV5-1
CSARSSFATNEKLFF	TGCAGTGCTAGAAGTTCTTTCGCAACTAATGAAAAACTGTTTTTT	-	TRBJ1-4	many	TRBV20-1
CASSALAGAEGNTQYF	TGTGCCAGCAGCGCCCTAGCGGGAGCGGAGGGAAATACGCAGTATTTT	TRBD2	TRBJ2-3	many	TRBV9
CATSDYQGPYNEQFF	TGTGCCACCAGTGACTATCAGGGGCCCTACAATGAGCAGTTCTTC	-	TRBJ2-1	-	TRBV24-1
CSAKLPGHPVNTEAFF	TGCAGTGCTAAACTACCGGGACACCCGGTGAACACTGAAGCTTTCTTT	-	TRBJ1-1	many	TRBV20-1
CASSLDHGQFF	TGTGCCAGCAGCTTAGACCATGGGCAGTTCTTC	-	TRBJ2-1	-	TRBV11-3
CASSLVSGTGELFF	TGTGCCAGCAGCTTAGTCTCAGGGACCGGGGAGCTGTTTTTT	-	TRBJ2-2	many	TRBV7-2
CASSLPTGNQPQHF	TGTGCCAGCAGTTTACCCACAGGGAATCAGCCCCAGCATTTT	-	TRBJ1-5	-	TRBV28
CATIGTGPTYEQYF	TGTGCCACTATAGGGACAGGCCCGACCTACGAGCAGTACTTC	TRBD1	TRBJ2-7	-	TRBV9
CASRDTGLAETQYF	TGTGCCAGCAGGGATACGGGACTAGCGGAGACCCAGTACTTC	TRBD2	TRBJ2-5	many	TRBV3-1
CSLGAKNIQYF	TGCAGCTTAGGGGCCAAAAACATTCAGTACTTC	-	TRBJ2-4	few	TRBV29-1
CASSQNRDRSLLSGYTF	TGTGCCAGCAGCCAAAACCGGGACAGGTCTCTTCTAAGTGGCTACACCTTC	TRBD1	TRBJ1-2	many	TRBV14
CASSPGLAGSTDTQYF	TGTGCCAGCAGCCCGGGACTAGCGGGTTCTACAGATACGCAGTATTTT	TRBD2	TRBJ2-3	-	TRBV12-3/TRBV12-4
CASSEGFGSIDEQYF	TGTGCCAGCAGTGAAGGGTTCGGGAGTATTGACGAGCAGTACTTC	-	TRBJ2-7	many	TRBV6-1
CATSESPGQGPDTQYF	TGTGCCACCAGTGAGTCTCCGGGACAGGGCCCCGATACGCAGTATTTT	TRBD1	TRBJ2-3	-	TRBV24-1
CASSQDRTGDYEQYF	TGCGCCAGCAGCCAAGACCGGACAGGGGACTACGAGCAGTACTTC	TRBD1	TRBJ2-7	-	TRBV4-3
CSASGNSYEQYF	TGCAGTGCTAGCGGGAACTCCTACGAGCAGTACTTC	-	TRBJ2-7	many	TRBV20-1
CASSGPGQGHELYF	TGTGCCAGCAGCGGTCCGGGACAGGGCCACGAGCTGTACTTC	TRBD1	TRBJ2-7	once	TRBV7-9
CASSQGNGRERGNEQFF	TGCGCCAGCAGCCAAGGGAACGGGAGGGAGCGGGGCAATGAGCAGTTCTTC	TRBD2	TRBJ2-1	many	TRBV4-1
CASSQERGRPYEQYF	TGCGCCAGCAGCCAAGAAAGAGGGCGTCCCTACGAGCAGTACTTC	-	TRBJ2-7	-	TRBV4-1
CASRYRVGETQYF	TGTGCCAGCAGGTACAGGGTAGGGGAGACCCAGTACTTC	-	TRBJ2-5	many	TRBV6-1
CASSQGLGGSTSTDTQYF	TGTGCCAGCAGCCAAGGGTTGGGCGGGAGTACGAGCACAGATACGCAGTATTTT	TRBD2	TRBJ2-3	-	TRBV3-1
CASSITPAGVGYNEQFF	TGTGCCAGTAGTATCACTCCAGCGGGAGTGGGCTACAATGAGCAGTTCTTC	TRBD2	TRBJ2-1	-	TRBV19
CASSYKGSVDTQYF	TGTGCCAGCAGTTACAAAGGGTCGGTAGATACGCAGTATTTT	-	TRBJ2-3	few	TRBV6-2/TRBV6-3
CASSFNQGAGSPLHF	TGTGCCAGCAGCTTCAATCAGGGGGCGGGATCACCCCTCCACTTT	TRBD1	TRBJ1-6	-	TRBV11-2
CASAPGTASGNTIYF	TGTGCCAGTGCTCCAGGGACCGCCTCTGGAAACACCATATATTTT	-	TRBJ1-3	many	TRBV19
CASGAGGREPQHF	TGTGCCAGCGGTGCCGGGGGGAGGGAGCCCCAGCATTTT	-	TRBJ1-5	many	TRBV6-6
CSARVRRSYNEQFF	TGCAGTGCTAGAGTCCGGAGGTCCTACAATGAGCAGTTCTTC	-	TRBJ2-1	many	TRBV20-1
CSASISGSEQETQYF	TGCAGTGCTAGCATCAGCGGGAGTGAACAAGAGACCCAGTACTTC	TRBD2	TRBJ2-5	many	TRBV20-1
CASRGYNEQFF	TGTGCCAGCAGAGGGTACAATGAGCAGTTCTTC	-	TRBJ2-1	many	TRBV6-1
CASSPTSGSADTQYF	TGTGCCAGCAGTCCAACTAGCGGGAGCGCAGATACGCAGTATTTT	TRBD2	TRBJ2-3	once	TRBV12-3/TRBV12-4
CASSWGQEQFF	TGTGCCAGCAGTTGGGGACAGGAGCAGTTCTTC	TRBD1	TRBJ2-1	many	TRBV27
CASSYAPGRGTETQYF	TGTGCCAGCAGTTACGCCCCGGGACGGGGGACGGAGACCCAGTACTTC	-	TRBJ2-5	few	TRBV6-2/TRBV6-3
CASSLRGGYTGELFF	TGTGCCAGCAGCTTAAGGGGAGGGTACACCGGGGAGCTGTTTTTT	TRBD2	TRBJ2-2	-	TRBV7-8
CASSPIAGGRGDEQFF	TGTGCCAGCAGCCCAATAGCGGGAGGCCGGGGTGATGAGCAGTTCTTC	TRBD2	TRBJ2-1	many	TRBV7-2
CSAGRQTNYGYTF	TGCAGTGCTGGCAGACAGACTAACTATGGCTACACCTTC	-	TRBJ1-2	-	TRBV20-1
CASSWQSGNTIYF	TGTGCCAGCAGCTGGCAGTCTGGAAACACCATATATTTT	-	TRBJ1-3	many	TRBV2
CSVEGVGDSYNEQFF	TGCAGCGTTGAAGGGGTAGGGGACTCCTACAATGAGCAGTTCTTC	-	TRBJ2-1	-	TRBV29-1
CASSADTGPPYEQYF	TGTGCCAGCAGCGCAGACACGGGGCCCCCATACGAGCAGTACTTC	-	TRBJ2-7	-	TRBV7-7
CASSSLAGINEQFF	TGTGCCAGCTCGAGTCTAGCGGGGATCAATGAGCAGTTCTTC	TRBD2	TRBJ2-1	few	TRBV18
CASSLRLAGGETQYF	TGTGCCAGCAGCCTCCGACTAGCGGGAGGAGAGACCCAGTACTTC	TRBD2	TRBJ2-5	-	TRBV4-2
CASSEIHLGGNEQFF	TGCGCCAGCAGTGAGATACACCTAGGTGGGAATGAGCAGTTCTTC	-	TRBJ2-1	many	TRBV10-2
CASSSNRGIGEQFF	TGCGCCAGCAGCTCCAACAGGGGGATCGGTGAGCAGTTCTTC	TRBD1	TRBJ2-1	many	TRBV5-1
CSARETGGAGTQYF	TGCAGTGCTAGAGAGACAGGGGGCGCAGGGACCCAGTACTTC	TRBD1	TRBJ2-5	-	TRBV20-1
CASSQETQYF	TGCGCCAGCAGCCAGGAGACCCAGTACTTC	-	TRBJ2-5	many	TRBV5-1
CASSLVGVGTAIF	-	-	TRBJ2-7	many	TRBV7-9
CASSEIRSGSPLHF	TGTGCCAGCAGTGAAATCAGGTCCGGGTCACCCCTCCACTTT	-	TRBJ1-6	-	TRBV2
CASSLARPDYEQYF	TGCGCCAGCAGCTTGGCGAGACCAGACTACGAGCAGTACTTC	-	TRBJ2-7	few	TRBV5-1
CASSLPGAGHTDTQYF	TGTGCCAGCAGCCTCCCTGGAGCAGGGCACACAGATACGCAGTATTTT	-	TRBJ2-3	-	TRBV7-8
CASRLTGQNTGELFF	TGTGCCAGCAGACTGACAGGACAAAACACCGGGGAGCTGTTTTTT	-	TRBJ2-2	many	TRBV14